The source of this TCR beta chain is a study of CD8+CD57+ T cells in acquired aplastic anemia. Overall study: Sorted CD4+ plus CD8+ cells gave DNA averaging roughly 3.5 ug. Notes on the study in general: Roughly 30 CD8+ CDR3 sequences occurred in both the patients and the controls.

Researchers used genomic DNA as the template to profile TCR beta VDJ and CDR3. TCRdb recomputed calls from the reads with MiXCR, one row per CDR3 protein. The data show more than 70,000 distinct CDR3 sequences, less than 85% seen once. Only patients with CD8+CD57+ cell expansion on flow cytometry were chosen for sequencing. All participating patients were living with severe acquired aplastic anemia. Blood samples were obtained from patients who had received no prior therapy. Points on this clonotype: Its antigen is undetermined.

The clonotype originates from a human donor with aplastic anemia. The sequencing input was sorted CD4+, CD8+, or CD8+CD57+ T cells (not recorded which) from PBMCs.

CDR3 in amino acids: CASRDIANTGELFF. For the CDR3, the DNA is TGTGCCAGTAGGGACATTGCGAACACCGGGGAGCTGTTTTTT. V is TRBV19 and J is TRBJ2-2; D possibly corresponds to TRBD1 (5 bases). The CDR3 is 14 amino acids. Germline V lookup: CDR1 LNHDA, CDR2 SQIVND (reference sequence). Trimming pared 6 bases from V and 0 bases from J, leaving 8 bases between.